The following is a T cell receptor (beta chain) sequence with its context. The sample comes from a study of blood T cell repertoires in COVID-19. At the level of the study: Acute and convalescent COVID-19 specimens originated in the United States, Italy and Spain. T cells, B-cell-depleted T cells, or PBMCs supplied cDNA or gDNA.

This CDR3 region has 16 residues. In the study's own analysis: Amplification of reference gene primers was used by the study to estimate nucleated cell counts. Clones were sequenced by immunoSEQ multiplex PCR, and TCRdb holds only the in-frame ones, with some missing. V, J and clone size reflect that table, while D and trimming were determined from the DNA. Of roughly 30,000 clones listed, approximately 82% are singletons. The receptor comes from a woman aged 55-69 years with acute or convalescent COVID-19. The chain carries TRBV21-1 and TRBJ1-1; the table's D gene call, TRBD1, was not cross checked with the DNA. TRBV21-1 is marked as a pseudogene. The material sequenced was peripheral blood. The chain's CDR3 is CASSKEGDSANTEAFF. DNA for the CDR3: TGTGCCAGCAGCAAAGAAGGGGACAGCGCGAACACTGAAGCTTTCTTT.